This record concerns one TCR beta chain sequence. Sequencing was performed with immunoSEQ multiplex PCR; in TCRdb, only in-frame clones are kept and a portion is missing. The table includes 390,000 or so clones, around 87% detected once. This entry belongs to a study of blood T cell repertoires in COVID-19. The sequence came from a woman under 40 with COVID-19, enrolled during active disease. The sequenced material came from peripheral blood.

The CDR3 reads CASSLDRRKYEQYF. The CDR3 DNA follows: TGTGCCAGCAGCTTGGACAGGCGCAAATACGAGCAGTACTTC. This chain links TRBV11-2 with TRBJ2-7; 7 positions agree with TRBD1. The V and J ends lost 3 bases and 4 bases, in that order; junction bases with no gene match: 6. Germline CDR1 and CDR2: SGHAT and FQNNGV. This CDR3 has 14 residues.